These T cell receptor beta chains were read from a single sample in a study of blood T cell repertoires in COVID-19. TCRdb's copy holds only in-frame clones and misses some; the assay was immunoSEQ multiplex PCR. The data contain tens of thousands of clones, more than 70% of them seen just once; the ten biggest clones take up 2.5% to 3.5%. Sequenced input: peripheral blood. These receptors were collected from a man aged 35 to 55 with acute or convalescent COVID-19. The CDR3 runs from the conserved cysteine through the conserved F or W. D genes are given only for firm matches. Clone sizes are given selectively: once, few, many, or a class where the clone is expanded.

abundance	v_gene	j_gene	d_gene	CDR3nt	CDR3aa
NA	TRBV7-2	TRBJ2-1	TRBD1	TGTGCCAGCAGCTTGCGGGACAGGCCTAAAAATGAGCAGTTCTTC	CASSLRDRPKNEQFF
NA	TRBV6-6	TRBJ1-1	NA	TGTGCCAGCAGGGAGTACACTGAAGCTTTCTTT	CASREYTEAFF
NA	TRBV6-5	TRBJ1-2	NA	TGTGCCAGCAGTTCCCGGGGGGGCTATGGCTACACCTTC	CASSSRGGYGYTF
NA	TRBV5-1	TRBJ2-2	TRBD1	TGCGCCAGCAGTAGACAGGGATCGAACACCGGGGAGCTGTTTTTT	CASSRQGSNTGELFF
NA	TRBV11-2	TRBJ2-7	TRBD1	TGTGCCAGCAGCTTAGATTCCGGGACAGGGAGACACGAGCAGTACTTC	CASSLDSGTGRHEQYF
NA	TRBV5-5	TRBJ1-2	NA	TGTGCCAGCAGCTTGACGACGGAGCCCAACTATGGCTACACCTTC	CASSLTTEPNYGYTF
NA	TRBV19	TRBJ2-5	TRBD2	TGTGCCAGTAGTATCGGGGGAGGGGAGACCCAGTACTTC	CASSIGGGETQYF
NA	TRBV5-1	TRBJ1-2	TRBD1	TGCGCCAGCAGCACCGGGACAGGGGATTCCTATGGCTACACCTTC	CASSTGTGDSYGYTF
NA	TRBV7-2	TRBJ1-1	TRBD1	TGTGCCAGCAGCCACAGGGGGTCCCCTAACACTGAAGCTTTCTTT	CASSHRGSPNTEAFF
NA	TRBV27	TRBJ1-2	TRBD1	TGTGCCAGCAGTTTTTGGGACAGGCCCTATGGCTACACCTTC	CASSFWDRPYGYTF
NA	TRBV5-6	TRBJ1-2	TRBD1	TGTGCCAGCAGCTCCTTGGACAGGGACTATGGCTACACCTTC	CASSSLDRDYGYTF
NA	TRBV4-1	TRBJ1-5	NA	TGCGCCAGCAGCCAAATCGTATTCAATCAGCCCCAGCATTTT	CASSQIVFNQPQHF
few	TRBV13	TRBJ2-3	TRBD2	TGTGCCAGCAGCCGCCGACTAGCGGGGGATAGCACAGATACGCAGTATTTT	CASSRRLAGDSTDTQYF
NA	TRBV2	TRBJ1-5	NA	TGTGCCAGCAGCCTTCAAGCGCTTAGCAATCAGCCCCAGCATTTT	CASSLQALSNQPQHF
NA	TRBV4-1	TRBJ1-2	NA	TGCGCCAGCAGCCAAGATCGTTTACGGGAGCAGGTTATTGGCTACACCTTC	CASSQDRLREQVIGYTF
medium-sized	TRBV6-1	TRBJ1-2	TRBD1	TGTGCCAGCAGTGAGGGACAGAACTATGGCTACACCTTC	CASSEGQNYGYTF
NA	TRBV27	TRBJ1-6	TRBD1	TGTGCCAGCAGTTTCAGGGGGAATTCACCCCTCCACTTT	CASSFRGNSPLHF
few	TRBV30	TRBJ1-2	TRBD1	TGTGCCTGGAGTGTCGAGACAGGGAACTATGGCTACACCTTC	CAWSVETGNYGYTF
NA	TRBV3-1/TRBV3-2	TRBJ2-2	NA	TGTGCCAGCAGCCAACGTCCGGGGTCGAACACCGGGGAGCTGTTTTTT	CASSQRPGSNTGELFF
NA	TRBV6-5	TRBJ1-5	NA	TGTGCCAGCAGTCGACACAGCAATAGCAATCAGCCCCAGCATTTT	CASSRHSNSNQPQHF
once	TRBV15	TRBJ1-1	NA	TGTGCCACCAGCAGAGAGCCCCTCCGGGGAACTGAAGCTTTCTTT	CATSREPLRGTEAFF
NA	TRBV5-1	TRBJ2-3	TRBD2	TGCGCCAGCAGCTTGGGGACTAGCGGAAAAACTTTCACAGATACGCAGTATTTT	CASSLGTSGKTFTDTQYF
once	TRBV6-1	TRBJ2-3	TRBD2	TGTGCCAGCAGTAAAGGACTAGCGGGGGGCACAGATACGCAGTATTTT	CASSKGLAGGTDTQYF
NA	TRBV5-6	TRBJ1-2	TRBD1	TGTGCCAGCAGCTTGGATTTACAGGGGGCGAGCCTCTATGGCTACACCTTC	CASSLDLQGASLYGYTF
NA	TRBV6-2/TRBV6-3	TRBJ2-2	NA	TGTGCCAGCGGCCGTGGGTGGGGGGACTTGGACACCGGGGAGCTGTTTTTT	CASGRGWGDLDTGELFF
NA	TRBV30	TRBJ1-2	TRBD1	TGTGCCTGGAGGACAGGGAGAGTTTCCGGCTACACCTTC	CAWRTGRVSGYTF
NA	TRBV9	TRBJ1-3	NA	TGTGCCAGCAGCCTCACTCCCCTATCGCCCGGAAACACCATATATTTT	CASSLTPLSPGNTIYF
NA	TRBV19	TRBJ2-4	NA	TGTGCCAGTAGTGAATCCAAGCTAGCCAAAAACATTCAGTACTTC	CASSESKLAKNIQYF
NA	TRBV2	TRBJ2-5	NA	TGTGCCAGCAGTGAGGCGAGGGTGCAAGAGACCCAGTACTTC	CASSEARVQETQYF
NA	TRBV15	TRBJ2-2	TRBD2	TGTGCCACCAGCAGAGCCGGGACTAGCGGGAGTGTGACCGGGGAGCTGTTTTTT	CATSRAGTSGSVTGELFF
NA	TRBV29-1	TRBJ2-7	TRBD1	TGCAGCGGGACACAGGGGGGTGGCTACGAGCAGTACTTC	CSGTQGGGYEQYF
few	TRBV5-8	TRBJ2-5	NA	TGTGCCAGCAGCTTCGGTCAGGGGCAAGAGACCCAGTACTTC	CASSFGQGQETQYF
NA	TRBV4-1	TRBJ2-7	TRBD1	TGCGCCAGCAGCCACTCCGGGACAGGGCACGAGCAGTACTTC	CASSHSGTGHEQYF
NA	TRBV30	TRBJ1-3	NA	TGTGCCTGGAACAATGGTGGGGGGTTCTATTTT	CAWNNGGGFYF
NA	TRBV30	TRBJ1-5	TRBD1	TGTGCCTGGAGTGTAAGTTCAGGGGGGAATCAGCCCCAGCATTTT	CAWSVSSGGNQPQHF
NA	TRBV6-6	TRBJ2-2	NA	TGTGCCAGCAGTCAGTTTGGGGCCACCGGGGAGCTGTTTTTT	CASSQFGATGELFF
NA	TRBV11-2	TRBJ1-3	NA	TGTGCCAGCAGCTTAGAGTCTGGCAGGGTAGGAAACACCATATATTTT	CASSLESGRVGNTIYF
NA	TRBV5-5	TRBJ1-4	TRBD1	TGTGCCAGCAGCTTCCTGTGGACAGGGATGGCAACTAATGAAAAACTGTTTTTT	CASSFLWTGMATNEKLFF
NA	TRBV10-3	TRBJ1-2	NA	TGTGCCATCAGTGAGTCGAATGAAAGGACAGAGACTAACTATGGCTACACCTTC	CAISESNERTETNYGYTF
NA	TRBV2	TRBJ2-1	TRBD2	TGTGCCAGCAGTGAAGCGCTTCCTAGCGGGGGAGGGGTGCGGTTCTTC	CASSEALPSGGGVRFF
NA	TRBV30	TRBJ1-3	NA	TGTGCCTGGACGCTCCCGGGGAGGTTCTCTGGAAACACCATATATTTT	CAWTLPGRFSGNTIYF
once	TRBV19	TRBJ2-7	TRBD1	TGTGCCAGTAGTATAGGGACAGGCTACGAGCAGTACTTC	CASSIGTGYEQYF
NA	TRBV19	TRBJ1-2	NA	TGTGCCAGTAGTATTGGCCGCCCAAACAATGGCTACACCTTC	CASSIGRPNNGYTF